The T cell receptor beta chain described here comes from a study of blood T cell repertoires in COVID-19. Study in general: Acute and convalescent COVID-19 samples came from the United States, Italy and Spain. The cDNA or gDNA used as material had been derived from T cells, B-cell-depleted T cells, or PBMCs.

This table comes from immunoSEQ multiplex PCR, and its TCRdb copy is limited to in-frame clones, with some not included. The sample has approximately 250,000 clones; over 75% are singletons. Germline V gives CDR1 PRHDT, CDR2 FYEKMQ (reference sequence). The CDR3 consists of 13 residues. V dropped 0 bases and J dropped 5 bases, with 7 bases sitting between them. Material for sequencing was peripheral blood. The receptor's source is a human donor in a cohort sampled during active COVID-19. The V call is TRBV13, the J call TRBJ2-5; D unclear. The CDR3 DNA reads TGTGCCAGCAGCTTAGGGAGCGTGGAGACCCAGTACTTC. Amino acids: CASSLGSVETQYF. Variable domain in full (rest from reference TRBV13 and TRBJ2-5): AAGVIQSPRHLIKEKRETATLKCYPIPRHDTVYWYQQGPGQDPQFLISFYEKMQSDKGSIPDRFSAQQFSDYHSELNMSSLELGDSALYFCASSLGSVETQYFGPGTRLLVL.